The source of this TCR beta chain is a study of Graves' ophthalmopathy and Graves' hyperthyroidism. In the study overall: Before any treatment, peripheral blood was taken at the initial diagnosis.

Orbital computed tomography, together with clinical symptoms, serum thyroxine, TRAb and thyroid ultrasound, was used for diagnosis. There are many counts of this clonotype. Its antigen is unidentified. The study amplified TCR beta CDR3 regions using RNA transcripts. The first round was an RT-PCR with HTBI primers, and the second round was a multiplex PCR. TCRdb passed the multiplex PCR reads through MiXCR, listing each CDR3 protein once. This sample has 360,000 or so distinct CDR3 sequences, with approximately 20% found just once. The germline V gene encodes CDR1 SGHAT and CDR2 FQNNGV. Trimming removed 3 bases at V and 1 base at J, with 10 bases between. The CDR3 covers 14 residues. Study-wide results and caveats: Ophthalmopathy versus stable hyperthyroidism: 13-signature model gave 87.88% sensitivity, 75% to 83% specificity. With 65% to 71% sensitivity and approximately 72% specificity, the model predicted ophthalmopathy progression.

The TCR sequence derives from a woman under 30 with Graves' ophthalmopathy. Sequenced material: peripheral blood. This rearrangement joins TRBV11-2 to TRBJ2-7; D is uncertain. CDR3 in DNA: TGTGCCAGCAGCTTCGCCCAGGCGTCCTACGAGCAGTACTTC. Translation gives CASSFAQASYEQYF.